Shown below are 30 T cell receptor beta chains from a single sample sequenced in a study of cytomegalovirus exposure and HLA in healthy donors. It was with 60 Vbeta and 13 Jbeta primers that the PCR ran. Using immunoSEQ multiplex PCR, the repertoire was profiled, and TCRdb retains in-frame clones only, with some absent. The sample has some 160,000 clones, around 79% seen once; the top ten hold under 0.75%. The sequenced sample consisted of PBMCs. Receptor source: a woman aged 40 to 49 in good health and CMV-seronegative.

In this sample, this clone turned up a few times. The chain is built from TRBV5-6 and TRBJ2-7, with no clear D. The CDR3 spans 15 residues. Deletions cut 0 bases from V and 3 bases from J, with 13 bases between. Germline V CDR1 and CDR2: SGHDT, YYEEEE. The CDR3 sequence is CASSLAVNSNYEQYF. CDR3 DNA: TGTGCCAGCAGCTTGGCCGTGAACTCCAACTACGAGCAGTACTTC. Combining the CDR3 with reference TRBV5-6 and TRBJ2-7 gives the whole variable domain DAGVTQSPTHLIKTRGQQVTLRCSPKSGHDTVSWYQQALGQGPQFIFQYYEEEERQRGNFPDRFSGHQFPNYSSELNVNALLLGDSALYLCASSLAVNSNYEQYFGPGTRLTVT.

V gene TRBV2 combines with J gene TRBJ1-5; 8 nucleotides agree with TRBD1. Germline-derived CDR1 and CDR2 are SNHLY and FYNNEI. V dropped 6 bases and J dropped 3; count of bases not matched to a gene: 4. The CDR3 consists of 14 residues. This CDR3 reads CASRRDRSNQPQHF. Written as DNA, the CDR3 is TGTGCCAGCAGAAGGGACAGGTCCAATCAGCCCCAGCATTTT.

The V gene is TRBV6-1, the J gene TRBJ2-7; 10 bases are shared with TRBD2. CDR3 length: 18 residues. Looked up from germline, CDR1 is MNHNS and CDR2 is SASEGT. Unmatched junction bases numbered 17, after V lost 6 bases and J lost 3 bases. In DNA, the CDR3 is TGTGCCAGCAGCGAAAACCATAAAGGCCTAGCGGGGGTCTACGAGCAGTACTTC. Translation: CASSENHKGLAGVYEQYF.

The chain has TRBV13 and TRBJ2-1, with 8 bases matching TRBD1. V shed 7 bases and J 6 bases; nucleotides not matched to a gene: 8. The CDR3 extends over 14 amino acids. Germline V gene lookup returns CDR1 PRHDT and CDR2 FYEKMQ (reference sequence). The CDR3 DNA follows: TGTGCCAGCAACAACAGGGGGGTAGGCAATGAGCAGTTCTTC. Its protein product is CASNNRGVGNEQFF.

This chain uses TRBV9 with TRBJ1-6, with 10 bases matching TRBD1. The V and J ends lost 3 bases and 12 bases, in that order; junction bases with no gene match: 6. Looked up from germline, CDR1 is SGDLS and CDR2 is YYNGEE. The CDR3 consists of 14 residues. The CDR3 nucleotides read TGTGCCAGCAGCGAAGGACAGGGGGGCAGACCCCTCCACTTT. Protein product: CASSEGQGGRPLHF.

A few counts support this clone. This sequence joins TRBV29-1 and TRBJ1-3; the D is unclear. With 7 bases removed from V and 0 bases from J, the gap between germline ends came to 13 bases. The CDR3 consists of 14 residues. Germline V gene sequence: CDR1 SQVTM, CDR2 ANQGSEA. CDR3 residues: CSAVGTGSGNTIYF. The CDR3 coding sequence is TGCAGCGCTGTGGGCACCGGCTCTGGAAACACCATATATTTT.

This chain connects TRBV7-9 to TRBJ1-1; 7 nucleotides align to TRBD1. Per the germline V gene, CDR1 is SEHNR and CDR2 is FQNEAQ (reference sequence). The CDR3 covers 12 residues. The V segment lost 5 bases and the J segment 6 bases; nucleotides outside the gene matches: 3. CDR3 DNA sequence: TGTGCCAGCAGCGCGCAGGGGGCTGAAGCTTTCTTT. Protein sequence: CASSAQGAEAFF.

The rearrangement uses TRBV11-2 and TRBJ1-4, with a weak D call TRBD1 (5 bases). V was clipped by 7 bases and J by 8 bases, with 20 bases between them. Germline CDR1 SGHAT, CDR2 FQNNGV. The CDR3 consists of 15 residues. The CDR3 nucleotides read TGTGCCAGCACCCTTTGGGATCCTAGGGGCGAAAAACTGTTTTTT. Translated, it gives CASTLWDPRGEKLFF. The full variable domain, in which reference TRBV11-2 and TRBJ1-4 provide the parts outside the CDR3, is EAGVAQSPRYKIIEKRQSVAFWCNPISGHATLYWYQQILGQGPKLLIQFQNNGVVDDSQLPKDRFSAERLKGVDSTLKIQPAKLEDSAVYLCASTLWDPRGEKLFFGSGTQLSVL.

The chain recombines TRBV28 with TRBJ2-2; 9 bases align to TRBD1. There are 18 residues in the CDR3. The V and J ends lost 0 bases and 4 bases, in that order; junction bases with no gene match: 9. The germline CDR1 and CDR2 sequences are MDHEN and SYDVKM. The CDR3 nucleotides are TGTGCCAGCAGTTTATGGGGAGCCGGGACAGGGTTCACCGGGGAGCTGTTTTTT. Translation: CASSLWGAGTGFTGELFF.

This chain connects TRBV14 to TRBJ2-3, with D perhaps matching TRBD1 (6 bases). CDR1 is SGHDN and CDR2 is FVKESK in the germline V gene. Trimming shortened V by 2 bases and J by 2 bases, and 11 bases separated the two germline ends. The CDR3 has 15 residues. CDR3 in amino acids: CASSQTGHNTDTQYF. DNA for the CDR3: TGTGCCAGCAGCCAAACGGGACACAACACAGATACGCAGTATTTT.

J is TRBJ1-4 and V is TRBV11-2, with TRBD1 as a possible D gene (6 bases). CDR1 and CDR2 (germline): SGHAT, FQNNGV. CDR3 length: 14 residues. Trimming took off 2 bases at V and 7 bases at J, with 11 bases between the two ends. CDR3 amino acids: CASSLSTGREKLFF. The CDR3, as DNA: TGTGCCAGCAGCTTATCGACAGGACGTGAAAAACTGTTTTTT. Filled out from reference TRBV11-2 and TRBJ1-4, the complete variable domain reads EAGVAQSPRYKIIEKRQSVAFWCNPISGHATLYWYQQILGQGPKLLIQFQNNGVVDDSQLPKDRFSAERLKGVDSTLKIQPAKLEDSAVYLCASSLSTGREKLFFGSGTQLSVL.

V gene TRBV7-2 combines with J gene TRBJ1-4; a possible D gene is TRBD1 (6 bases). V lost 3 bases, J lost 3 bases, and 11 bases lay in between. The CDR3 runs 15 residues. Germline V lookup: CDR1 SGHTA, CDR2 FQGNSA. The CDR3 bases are TGTGCCAGCAGCTTTTCAGGGGCCCCTAATGAAAAACTGTTTTTT. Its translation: CASSFSGAPNEKLFF.

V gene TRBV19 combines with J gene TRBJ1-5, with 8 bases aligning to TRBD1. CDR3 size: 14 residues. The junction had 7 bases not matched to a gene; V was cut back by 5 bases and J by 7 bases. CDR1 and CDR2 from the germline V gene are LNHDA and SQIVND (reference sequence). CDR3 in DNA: TGTGCCAGTAGTCCTGGAGGGGACAGGCAGCCCCAGCATTTT. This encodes CASSPGGDRQPQHF.

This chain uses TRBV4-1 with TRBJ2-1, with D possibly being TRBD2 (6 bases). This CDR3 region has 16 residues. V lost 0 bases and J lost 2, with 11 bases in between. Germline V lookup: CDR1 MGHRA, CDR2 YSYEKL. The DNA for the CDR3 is TGCGCCAGCAGCCAAGAGGAGGGTCCCCCCTACAATGAGCAGTTCTTC. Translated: CASSQEEGPPYNEQFF.

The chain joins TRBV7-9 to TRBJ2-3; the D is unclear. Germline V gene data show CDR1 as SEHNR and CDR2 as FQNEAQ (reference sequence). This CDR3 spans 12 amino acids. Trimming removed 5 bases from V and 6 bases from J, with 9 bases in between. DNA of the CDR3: TGTGCCAGCAGCGTCCTACGGGATACGCAGTATTTT. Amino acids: CASSVLRDTQYF. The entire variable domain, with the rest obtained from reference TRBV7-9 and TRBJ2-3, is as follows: DTGVSQNPRHKITKRGQNVTFRCDPISEHNRLYWYRQTLGQGPEFLTYFQNEAQLEKSRLLSDRFSAERPKGSFSTLEIQRTEQGDSAMYLCASSVLRDTQYFGPGTRLTVL.

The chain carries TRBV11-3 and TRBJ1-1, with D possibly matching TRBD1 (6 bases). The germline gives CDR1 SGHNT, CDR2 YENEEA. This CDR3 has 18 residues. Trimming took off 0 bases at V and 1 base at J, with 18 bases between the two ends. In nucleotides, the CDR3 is TGTGCCAGCAGCTTAGATCCGGGCAGGGGAAAAAGGAACACTGAAGCTTTCTTT. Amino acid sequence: CASSLDPGRGKRNTEAFF.

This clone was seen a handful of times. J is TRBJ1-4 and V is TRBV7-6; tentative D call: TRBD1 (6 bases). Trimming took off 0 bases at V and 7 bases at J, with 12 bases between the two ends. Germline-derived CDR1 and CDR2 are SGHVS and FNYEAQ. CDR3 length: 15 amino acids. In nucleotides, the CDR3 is TGTGCCAGCAGCTTAGCACAGGGAGGGAGTGAAAAACTGTTTTTT. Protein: CASSLAQGGSEKLFF.

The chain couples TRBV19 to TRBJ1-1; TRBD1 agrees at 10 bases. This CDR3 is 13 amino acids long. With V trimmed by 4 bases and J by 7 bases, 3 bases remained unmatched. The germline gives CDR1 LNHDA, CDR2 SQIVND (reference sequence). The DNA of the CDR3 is TGTGCCAGTAGTACGACAGGGGGCCTTGAAGCTTTCTTT. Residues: CASSTTGGLEAFF.

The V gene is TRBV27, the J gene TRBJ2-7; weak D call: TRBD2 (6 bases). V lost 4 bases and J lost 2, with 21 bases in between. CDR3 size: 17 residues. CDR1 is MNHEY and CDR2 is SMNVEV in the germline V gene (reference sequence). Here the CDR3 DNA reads TGTGCCAGCAGTTCCCCAGCCAGTGGATGGGGGGCCTACGAGCAGTACTTC. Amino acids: CASSSPASGWGAYEQYF.

The CDR3 reads CASSEEQGRRETQYF. The CDR3, as DNA: TGTGCCAGCAGTGAAGAACAGGGTAGAAGGGAGACCCAGTACTTC. The chain recombines TRBV2 with TRBJ2-5, with D maybe TRBD1 (6 bases). The CDR3 runs to 15 residues. Per the germline V gene, CDR1 is SNHLY and CDR2 is FYNNEI. V was clipped by 1 base and J by 5 bases, with 14 bases between them.

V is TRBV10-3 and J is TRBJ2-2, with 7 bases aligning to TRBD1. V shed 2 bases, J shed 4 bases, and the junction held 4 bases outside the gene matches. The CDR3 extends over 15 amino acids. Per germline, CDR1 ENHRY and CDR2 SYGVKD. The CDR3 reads CAISETSGGTGELFF. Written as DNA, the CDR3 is TGTGCCATCAGTGAGACGTCAGGGGGCACCGGGGAGCTGTTTTTT.

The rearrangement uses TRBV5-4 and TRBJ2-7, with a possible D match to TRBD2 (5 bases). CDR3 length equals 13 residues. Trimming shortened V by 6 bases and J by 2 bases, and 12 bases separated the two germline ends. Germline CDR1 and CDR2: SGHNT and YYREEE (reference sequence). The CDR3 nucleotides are TGTGCCAGCACCAACGCCGGGACCTACGAGCAGTACTTC. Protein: CASTNAGTYEQYF.

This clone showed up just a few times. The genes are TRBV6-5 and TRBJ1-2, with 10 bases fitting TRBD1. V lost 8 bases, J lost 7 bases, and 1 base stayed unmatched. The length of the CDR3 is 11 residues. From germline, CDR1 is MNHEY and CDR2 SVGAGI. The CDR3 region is CASGQGVGYTF. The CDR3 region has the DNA TGTGCCAGCGGACAGGGGGTTGGCTACACCTTC.

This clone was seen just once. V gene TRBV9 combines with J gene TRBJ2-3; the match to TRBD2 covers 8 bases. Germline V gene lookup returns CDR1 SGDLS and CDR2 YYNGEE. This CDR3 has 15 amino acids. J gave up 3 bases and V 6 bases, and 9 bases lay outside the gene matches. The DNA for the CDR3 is TGTGCCAGCAAAGGGACGGGAGGGCCGACAGATACGCAGTATTTT. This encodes CASKGTGGPTDTQYF.

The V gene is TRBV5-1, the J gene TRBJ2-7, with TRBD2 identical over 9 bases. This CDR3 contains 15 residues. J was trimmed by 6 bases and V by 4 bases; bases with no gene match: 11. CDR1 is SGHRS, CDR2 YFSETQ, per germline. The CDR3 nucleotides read TGCGCCAGCAGCCCCGGCGGGAGGGGTGTAGGCGAGCAGTACTTC. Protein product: CASSPGGRGVGEQYF. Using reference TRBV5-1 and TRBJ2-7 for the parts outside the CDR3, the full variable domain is KAGVTQTPRYLIKTRGQQVTLSCSPISGHRSVSWYQQTPGQGLQFLFEYFSETQRNKGNFPGRFSGRQFSNSRSEMNVSTLELGDSALYLCASSPGGRGVGEQYFGPGTRLTVT.

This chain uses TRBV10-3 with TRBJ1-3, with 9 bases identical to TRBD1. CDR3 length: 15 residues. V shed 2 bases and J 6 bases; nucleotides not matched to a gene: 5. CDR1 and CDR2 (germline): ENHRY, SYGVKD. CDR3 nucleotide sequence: TGTGCCATCAGTGAGCCGGACAGGGGAAAAAACACCATATATTTT. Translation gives CAISEPDRGKNTIYF.

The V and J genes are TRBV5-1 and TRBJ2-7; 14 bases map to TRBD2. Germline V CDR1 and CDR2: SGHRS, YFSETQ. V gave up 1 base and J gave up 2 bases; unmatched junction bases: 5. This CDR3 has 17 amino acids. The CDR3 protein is CASSLRTSGGFTYEQYF. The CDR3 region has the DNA TGCGCCAGCAGCTTGCGGACTAGCGGGGGGTTTACCTACGAGCAGTACTTC.

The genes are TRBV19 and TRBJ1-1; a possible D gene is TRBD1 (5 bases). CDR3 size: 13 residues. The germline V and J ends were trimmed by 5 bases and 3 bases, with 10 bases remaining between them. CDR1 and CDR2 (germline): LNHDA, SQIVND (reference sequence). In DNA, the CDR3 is TGTGCCAGTAGTCCTGACAGAGACACTGAAGCTTTCTTT. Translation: CASSPDRDTEAFF.

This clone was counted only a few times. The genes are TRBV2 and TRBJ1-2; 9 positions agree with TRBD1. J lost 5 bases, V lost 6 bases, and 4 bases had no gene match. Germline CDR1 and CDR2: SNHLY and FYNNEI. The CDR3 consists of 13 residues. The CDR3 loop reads CASSPGQGYGYTF. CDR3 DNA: TGTGCCAGCAGCCCGGGACAGGGTTATGGCTACACCTTC.

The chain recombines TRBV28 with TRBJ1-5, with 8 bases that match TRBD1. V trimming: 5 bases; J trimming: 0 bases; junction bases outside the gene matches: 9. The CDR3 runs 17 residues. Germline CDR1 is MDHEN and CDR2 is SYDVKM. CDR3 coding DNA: TGTGCCAGCAGTCTACGGGACAGGATTGATAGCAATCAGCCCCAGCATTTT. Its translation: CASSLRDRIDSNQPQHF.